A selection of T cell receptor beta chains follows, all from one sample in a study of T cells in Graves' hyperthyroidism and ophthalmopathy. TCRdb called the multiplex PCR reads again in MiXCR, with one record for every CDR3 protein. The sample holds around 290,000 distinct CDR3 sequences, 15% to 20% seen once. Sequencing input: blood. These receptors were taken from an older woman with Graves' ophthalmopathy. Both conserved end residues are part of each CDR3. Fields, in order: J gene, V gene, clone size, D gene, CDR3 protein, CDR3 DNA. The D gene is left open where the match is weak. Only some rows state a clone size, as once, few, many or a class for expanded clones.

TRBJ2-1,TRBV5-4,-,TRBD2,CASSLGSGVWGEQFF,TGTGCCAGCAGCTTGGGAAGCGGGGTCTGGGGTGAGCAGTTCTTC
TRBJ1-5,TRBV4-3,-,-,CASSLRLQRNQPQHF,TGCGCCAGCAGCCTAAGACTACAGCGCAATCAGCCCCAGCATTTT
TRBJ1-1,TRBV28,many,-,CASRTSTEAFF,TGTGCCAGCAGGACAAGCACTGAAGCTTTCTTT
TRBJ1-1,TRBV28,-,-,CASITRGGDTEAFF,TGTGCCAGCATCACGCGGGGGGGGGACACTGAAGCTTTCTTT
TRBJ2-2,TRBV7-2,-,-,CASSPYRGTGELFF,TGTGCCAGCAGCCCATATAGGGGTACCGGGGAGCTGTTTTTT
TRBJ2-1,TRBV7-3,few,TRBD2,CASSLDPQGGEQFF,TGTGCCAGCAGCTTAGACCCCCAGGGAGGGGAGCAGTTCTTC
TRBJ2-4,TRBV5-6,-,TRBD2,CASQREGLAKNIQYF,TGTGCCAGCCAAAGGGAGGGATTAGCCAAAAACATTCAGTACTTC
TRBJ1-1,TRBV28,many,-,CASSFTGRMNTEAFF,TGTGCCAGCAGTTTTACAGGGCGGATGAACACTGAAGCTTTCTTT
TRBJ1-1,TRBV19,-,TRBD1,CASSTTGRGPNTEAFF,TGTGCCAGTAGTACGACAGGGAGGGGACCAAACACTGAAGCTTTCTTT
TRBJ2-7,TRBV7-2,once,-,CASSPYGGSYEQYF,TGTGCCAGCAGCCCCTATGGGGGCTCCTACGAGCAGTACTTC
TRBJ2-1,TRBV9,-,TRBD2,CASSALAGVTPSEQFF,TGTGCCAGCAGCGCCCTAGCGGGAGTCACCCCCAGTGAGCAGTTCTTC
TRBJ2-3,TRBV9,many,-,CASSAWDADTQYF,TGTGCCAGCAGCGCATGGGACGCTGATACGCAGTATTTT
TRBJ1-6,TRBV30,-,TRBD1,CAWSVQGSRSPLHF,TGTGCCTGGAGTGTACAGGGGAGTAGGTCACCCCTCCACTTT
TRBJ1-5,TRBV2,many,-,CASSLQGRSSNQPQHF,TGTGCCAGCAGTCTACAGGGTCGAAGTAGCAATCAGCCCCAGCATTTT
TRBJ1-4,TRBV19,few,-,CAGSPTINEKLFF,TGTGCCGGCTCACCCACTATCAATGAAAAACTGTTTTTT
TRBJ1-5,TRBV7-9,-,TRBD1,CASSFRDREGPQHF,TGTGCCAGCAGCTTCAGGGACAGGGAAGGGCCCCAGCATTTT
TRBJ2-3,TRBV15,-,-,CATSRAYTDTQYF,TGTGCCACCAGCAGAGCGTACACAGATACGCAGTATTTT
TRBJ1-1,TRBV7-2,many,-,CASSLVGVMNTEAFF,TGTGCCAGCAGCTTAGTGGGGGTGATGAACACTGAAGCTTTCTTT
TRBJ1-2,TRBV27,many,-,CARIGQEENGYTF,TGTGCCAGGATAGGTCAGGAGGAGAATGGCTACACCTTC
TRBJ2-3,TRBV7-9,-,-,CASLTIRGGADTQYF,TGTGCCAGCTTAACCATTAGGGGAGGCGCAGATACGCAGTATTTT
TRBJ2-5,TRBV7-8,few,-,CASHDHLSGAQETQYF,TGTGCCAGCCACGACCACCTTTCTGGGGCTCAAGAGACCCAGTACTTC
TRBJ2-5,TRBV11-2,many,-,CASSLDRQRAETQYF,TGTGCCAGCAGCTTAGACCGTCAAAGGGCGGAGACCCAGTACTTC
TRBJ2-1,TRBV5-5,-,TRBD1,CASSPTGDPYNEQFF,TGTGCCAGCAGCCCGACAGGGGACCCCTACAATGAGCAGTTCTTC
TRBJ1-1,TRBV11-2,-,-,CASSLTGGGWITEAFF,TGTGCCAGCAGCCTAACGGGCGGAGGGTGGATCACTGAAGCTTTCTTT
TRBJ2-7,TRBV9,few,-,CASSPPGPTYEQYF,TGTGCCAGCAGCCCCCCCGGCCCAACCTACGAGCAGTACTTC
TRBJ1-1,TRBV12-5,few,-,CASGLVRGDDTEAFF,TGTGCTAGTGGTTTGGTACGAGGGGATGACACTGAAGCTTTCTTT
TRBJ2-5,TRBV3-1,few,-,CASSLLEQETQYF,TGTGCCAGCAGCCTTCTAGAACAAGAGACCCAGTACTTC
TRBJ1-4,TRBV13,-,-,CPSSYSSVHGEKLFF,TGTCCCAGCAGTTACTCCTCAGTTCACGGTGAAAAACTGTTTTTT